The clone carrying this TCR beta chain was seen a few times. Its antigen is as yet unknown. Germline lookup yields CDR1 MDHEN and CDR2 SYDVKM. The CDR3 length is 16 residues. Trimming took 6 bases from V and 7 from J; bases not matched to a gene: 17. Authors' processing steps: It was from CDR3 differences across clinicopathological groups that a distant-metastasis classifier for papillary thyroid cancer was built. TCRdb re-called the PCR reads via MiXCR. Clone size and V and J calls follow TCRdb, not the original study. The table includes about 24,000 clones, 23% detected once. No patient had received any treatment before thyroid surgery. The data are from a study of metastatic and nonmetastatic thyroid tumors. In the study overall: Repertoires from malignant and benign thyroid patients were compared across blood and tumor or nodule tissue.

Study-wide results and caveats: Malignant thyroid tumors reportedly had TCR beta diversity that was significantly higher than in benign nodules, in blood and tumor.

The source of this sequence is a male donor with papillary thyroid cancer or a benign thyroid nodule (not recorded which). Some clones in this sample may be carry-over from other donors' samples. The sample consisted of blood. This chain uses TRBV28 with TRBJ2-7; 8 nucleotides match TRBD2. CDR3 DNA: TGTGCCAGCAGCCGGGGAGGGGCGGGAGGATTGGGTGAGCAGTACTTC. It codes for CASSRGGAGGLGEQYF. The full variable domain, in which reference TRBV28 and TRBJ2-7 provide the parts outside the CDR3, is DVKVTQSSRYLVKRTGEKVFLECVQDMDHENMFWYRQDPGLGLRLIYFSYDVKMKEKGDIPEGYSVSREKKERFSLILESASTNQTSMYLCASSRGGAGGLGEQYFGPGTRLTVT.